The clone carrying this T cell receptor (beta chain) was found a few times. Between the trimmed V and J ends, which lost 5 bases and 0 bases, there was a span of 5 bases. The CDR3 contains 11 residues. The germline gives CDR1 DFQATT, CDR2 SNEGSKA (reference sequence). The source of the sample is a study of CD8+ T cells in alopecia areata. The sample's treatment: oral pan-JAK inhibitor, 5-10 mg twice daily. As the sequencing template, cDNA was produced by extracting RNA and reverse transcribing it. TCRdb keeps only in-frame clones here, not all; method: immunoSEQ multiplex PCR. This table holds 180,000 or so clones, 51% found once.

This sequence joins TRBV20-1 and TRBJ2-7; D is possibly TRBD1 (5 bases). This clonotype was sampled from a human donor with alopecia areata. The material sequenced was CD8+ T cells sorted from blood, taken at roughly week 52, from a patient treated with tofacitinib. The CDR3 region has the DNA TGCAGTGCTGACAGCTCCTACGAGCAGTACTTC. It yields the protein CSADSSYEQYF.